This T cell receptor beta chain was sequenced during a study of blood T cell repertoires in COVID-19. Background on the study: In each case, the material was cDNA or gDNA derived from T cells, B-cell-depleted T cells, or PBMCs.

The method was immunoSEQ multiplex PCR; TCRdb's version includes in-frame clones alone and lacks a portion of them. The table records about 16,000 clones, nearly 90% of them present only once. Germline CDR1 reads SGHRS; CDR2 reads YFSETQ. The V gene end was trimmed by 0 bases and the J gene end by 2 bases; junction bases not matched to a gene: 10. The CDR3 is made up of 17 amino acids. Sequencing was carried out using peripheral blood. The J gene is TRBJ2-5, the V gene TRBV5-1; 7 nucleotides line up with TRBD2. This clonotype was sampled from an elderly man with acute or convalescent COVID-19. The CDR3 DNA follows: TGCGCCAGCAGCTTGGAATGGCGGGGGTCGGGGCAAGAGACCCAGTACTTC. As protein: CASSLEWRGSGQETQYF.